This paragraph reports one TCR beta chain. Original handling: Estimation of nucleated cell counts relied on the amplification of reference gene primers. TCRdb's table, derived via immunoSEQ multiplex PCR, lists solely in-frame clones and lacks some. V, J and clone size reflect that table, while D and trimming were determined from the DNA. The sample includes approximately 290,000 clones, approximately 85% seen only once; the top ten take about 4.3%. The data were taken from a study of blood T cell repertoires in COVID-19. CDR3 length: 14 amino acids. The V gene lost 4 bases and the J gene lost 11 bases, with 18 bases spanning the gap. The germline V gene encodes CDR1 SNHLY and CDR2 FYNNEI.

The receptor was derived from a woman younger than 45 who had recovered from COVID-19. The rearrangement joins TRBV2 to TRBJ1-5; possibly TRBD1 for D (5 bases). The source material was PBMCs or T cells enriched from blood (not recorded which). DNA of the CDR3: TGTGCCAGCAGTGTCCTGGGCGGGGACGGGACCCAGCATTTT. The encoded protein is CASSVLGGDGTQHF. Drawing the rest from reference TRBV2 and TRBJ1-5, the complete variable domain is EPEVTQTPSHQVTQMGQEVILRCVPISNHLYFYWYRQILGQKVEFLVSFYNNEISEKSEIFDDQFSVERPDGSNFTLKIRSTKLEDSAMYFCASSVLGGDGTQHFGDGTRLSIL.